The 31 T cell receptor beta chains presented below share a single source sample, sequenced in a study of beta chain features in type 1 diabetes (dated by TCRdb to 2016 to 2019). Library preparation used the immunoSEQ multiplex PCR assay. The High Capacity cDNA Reverse Transcription Kit was used to reverse transcribe all of the isolated RNA, meaning that expressed TCRB transcripts were what got sequenced. TCRdb took over this immuneACCESS table, retaining in-frame rearrangements with V and J assigned. Such tables are incomplete; in checked studies, under half of the missing clones stem from an unresolved V gene, and the remainder is unexplained. The sample contains 130,000 or so clones, about 10% of them found a single time. The biggest ten clones account for approximately 0.68% of the sample. Material: central memory CD4+ T cells from blood. The receptors come from a man aged 18 to 35 in good health.

The rearrangement links TRBV28 to TRBJ2-7, with a weak D call TRBD2 (6 bases). CDR3 length: 14 amino acids. Looked up from germline, CDR1 is MDHEN and CDR2 is SYDVKM. V lost 6 bases, J lost 0 bases, and 12 bases lay in between. The CDR3 region has the DNA TGTGCCAGCAGCATGGGGGGTAGCTCCTACGAGCAGTACTTC. Translation gives CASSMGGSSYEQYF.

V usage is TRBV28 and J usage is TRBJ2-3; 13 bases are shared with TRBD2. This CDR3 contains 14 residues. The V gene's germline CDR1 is MDHEN and CDR2 SYDVKM. Trimming at V came to 7 bases and at J to 5 bases, leaving 3 bases not matched to a gene. The CDR3 reads CASKTSGGLDTQYF. CDR3 nucleotides: TGTGCCAGCAAGACTAGCGGGGGGTTAGATACGCAGTATTTT.

The table lists this clone with many counts. The chain employs TRBV19 and TRBJ1-2; perhaps TRBD1 as D (6 bases). CDR1 LNHDA and CDR2 SQIVND come from the germline V gene (reference sequence). V lost 5 bases, J lost 4 bases, and 14 bases lay in between. The CDR3 runs to 14 residues. The CDR3 DNA sequence: TGTGCCAGTAGTTGGCAGGGGAGCGTCTATGGCTACACCTTC. Translating it yields CASSWQGSVYGYTF.

This clone was observed a handful of times. This chain links TRBV6-5 with TRBJ2-1; D gene uncertain. V was shortened by 0 bases and J by 1 base, with 7 bases between the two germline ends. This CDR3 spans 15 amino acids. Germline V gene data show CDR1 as MNHEY and CDR2 as SVGAGI. The CDR3 sequence: CASSYSPRSYNEQFF. In DNA form, the CDR3 reads TGTGCCAGCAGTTACTCGCCCAGGTCCTACAATGAGCAGTTCTTC.

This clone was seen a handful of times. The V gene is TRBV28, the J gene TRBJ2-1; TRBD2 matches at 12 bases. CDR1 and CDR2 from the germline V gene are MDHEN and SYDVKM. There are 15 residues in the CDR3. V lost 6 bases and J lost 3; bases outside the gene matches: 3. The CDR3 DNA follows: TGTGCCAGCAGGACTAGCGGGAGAAACTACAATGAGCAGTTCTTC. Protein: CASRTSGRNYNEQFF.

This rearrangement joins TRBV6-5 to TRBJ2-7; 10 bases are a match to TRBD2. The CDR3 is made up of 14 amino acids. CDR1 and CDR2 from the germline V gene are MNHEY and SVGAGI. V was pared by 6 bases and J by 0 bases, with 2 bases of the junction left unmatched. CDR3 nucleotides: TGTGCCAGCAGCATAGCGGGGGGCTCCTACGAGCAGTACTTC. Translating gives CASSIAGGSYEQYF.

There are a few counts of this clone. This chain links TRBV7-2 with TRBJ2-2; D is possibly TRBD1 (7 bases). The CDR3 loop spans 16 amino acids. Per germline, CDR1 SGHTA and CDR2 FQGNSA. Trimming removed 5 bases at V and 5 bases at J, with 18 bases between. CDR3 loop: CASSTYRGGGTGELFF. The CDR3 coding sequence is TGTGCCAGCAGCACATACAGGGGCGGAGGGACCGGGGAGCTGTTTTTT.

The sample holds a few counts of this clone. The chain joins TRBV7-8 to TRBJ2-1; 14 bases agree with TRBD2. This CDR3 spans 14 amino acids. V trimming: 8 bases; J trimming: 11 bases; junction bases outside the gene matches: 8. Germline CDR1 reads SGHVS; CDR2 reads FQNEAQ. For the CDR3, the DNA is TGTGCCAGCTGCCTACGACTAGCGGGGGGGCAGCAGTTCTTC. Residues: CASCLRLAGGQQFF.

This clone showed up just a few times. The chain couples TRBV4-3 to TRBJ2-1, with 10 nucleotides matching TRBD2. Per germline, CDR1 LGHNA and CDR2 YSLEER. J lost 9 bases, V lost 4 bases, and 18 bases had no gene match. This CDR3 has 18 residues. CDR3 sequence (DNA): TGCGCCAGCAGCCGCTTTGCCGGGGCTAGCGGGGGCACGAGTGAGCAGTTCTTC. This sequence encodes CASSRFAGASGGTSEQFF.

The table lists this clone with a few counts. This chain uses TRBV7-2 with TRBJ2-5, with D perhaps matching TRBD2 (7 bases). Trimming took off 5 bases at V and 5 bases at J, with 15 bases between the two ends. This CDR3 spans 14 amino acids. Germline lookup yields CDR1 SGHTA and CDR2 FQGNSA. CDR3 nucleotide sequence: TGTGCCAGCAGCGCCAACGGGGGGCGGGAGACCCAGTACTTC. It codes for CASSANGGRETQYF.

This clone showed up just a few times. The chain couples TRBV7-9 to TRBJ2-7; TRBD1 matches 7 bases. V dropped 1 base and J dropped 3; count of bases not matched to a gene: 6. Germline loops: CDR1 SEHNR, CDR2 FQNEAQ (reference sequence). This CDR3 is 15 amino acids long. The CDR3 nucleotides read TGTGCCAGCAGCTTAGATGACAGGGAATACTACGAGCAGTACTTC. This codes for CASSLDDREYYEQYF.

V is TRBV2 and J is TRBJ1-5, with 8 bases lining up with TRBD1. With V trimmed by 5 bases and J by 2 bases, 2 bases remained unmatched. CDR1 is SNHLY, CDR2 FYNNEI, per germline. This CDR3 comprises 14 residues. DNA of the CDR3: TGTGCCAGCAGTCCGGACAGGGGCAATCAGCCCCAGCATTTT. It codes for CASSPDRGNQPQHF.

In this sample, this clone turned up a few times. The CDR3 loop is CASSSVLGHLAGELFF. CDR3 bases: TGTGCCAGCAGCTCCGTCCTGGGCCATTTAGCCGGGGAGCTGTTTTTT. The chain has TRBV7-7 and TRBJ2-2; no firm D call. V gave up 4 bases and J gave up 6 bases, with 18 bases separating them. The CDR3 consists of 16 residues. The germline CDR1 and CDR2 sequences are SSHAT and FNYEAQ (reference sequence).

The chain couples TRBV11-2 to TRBJ1-3; D not certain. The CDR3 runs 12 residues. Trimming cost V 3 bases and J 5 bases, with 5 bases left between them. Germline V gene data show CDR1 as SGHAT and CDR2 as FQNNGV. The CDR3 protein is CASSLSRNTIYF. The CDR3 DNA follows: TGTGCCAGCAGCTTGAGTCGAAACACCATATATTTT.

This clone was counted only a few times. The V call is TRBV20-1, the J call TRBJ1-2; D ambiguous. The CDR3 contains 11 residues. Trimming removed 5 bases from V and 5 bases from J, with 9 bases in between. Germline CDR1 and CDR2: DFQATT and SNEGSKA (reference sequence). CDR3 amino acids: CSAAGGYGYTF. CDR3 nucleotide sequence: TGCAGTGCTGCGGGAGGGTATGGCTACACCTTC.

The chain couples TRBV5-5 to TRBJ2-5; tentative D call: TRBD2 (6 bases). The CDR3 has 14 residues. Per germline, CDR1 SGHKS and CDR2 YYEKEE (reference sequence). Trimming cost V 0 bases and J 4 bases, with 10 bases left between them. CDR3 sequence (DNA): TGTGCCAGCAGCTTGGTTGGGGGAGGAGAGACCCAGTACTTC. This gives the protein CASSLVGGGETQYF.

This clone has just a few counts. The chain links TRBV7-9 to TRBJ1-5; perhaps TRBD1 as D (5 bases). The germline CDR1 and CDR2 sequences are SEHNR and FQNEAQ (reference sequence). The CDR3 totals 14 residues. With 1 base removed from V and 5 bases from J, the gap between germline ends came to 9 bases. The CDR3 here is CASSLGGLHQPQHF. For the CDR3, the DNA is TGTGCCAGCAGCTTAGGGGGACTCCATCAGCCCCAGCATTTT. The whole variable domain, filled in from reference TRBV7-9 and TRBJ1-5, reads DTGVSQNPRHKITKRGQNVTFRCDPISEHNRLYWYRQTLGQGPEFLTYFQNEAQLEKSRLLSDRFSAERPKGSFSTLEIQRTEQGDSAMYLCASSLGGLHQPQHFGDGTRLSIL.

This sequence joins TRBV28 and TRBJ2-6, with D perhaps TRBD1 (6 bases). Germline CDR1 reads MDHEN; CDR2 reads SYDVKM. This CDR3 has 15 amino acids. The ends were cut back, 7 bases at V and 2 bases at J, with 12 bases in the middle. This CDR3 reads CASKTPGAGANVLTF. The DNA for the CDR3 is TGTGCCAGCAAAACGCCAGGGGCTGGGGCCAACGTCCTGACTTTC.

The table lists this clone with a count of one. The chain joins TRBV28 to TRBJ1-4, with D hard to call. The CDR3 loop spans 13 amino acids. In germline, CDR1 is MDHEN, CDR2 SYDVKM. V dropped 2 bases and J dropped 6 bases, with 7 bases sitting between them. The CDR3 DNA is TGTGCCAGCAGTTTACCCCCAGATGAAAAACTGTTTTTT. Translation gives CASSLPPDEKLFF.

This chain uses TRBV11-2 with TRBJ2-4; 10 bases line up with TRBD2. Germline-derived CDR1 and CDR2 are SGHAT and FQNNGV. The V segment lost 5 bases and the J segment 6 bases; nucleotides outside the gene matches: 4. CDR3 length: 14 residues. CDR3 coding DNA: TGTGCCAGCAGCAGGAGCGGGGGGGGAAACATTCAGTACTTC. This encodes CASSRSGGGNIQYF.

This clone has only a few counts. The chain joins TRBV7-8 to TRBJ1-1, with D unresolved. This CDR3 region has 13 residues. V was shortened by 5 bases and J by 0 bases, with 7 bases between the two germline ends. Germline values: CDR1 SGHVS, CDR2 FQNEAQ. The CDR3 nucleotides are TGTGCCAGCAGCCCGCGGGTGAACACTGAAGCTTTCTTT. It yields the protein CASSPRVNTEAFF.

Only a few counts were recorded for this clone. The chain recombines TRBV27 with TRBJ2-7; 7 bases line up with TRBD1. V trimming: 3 bases; J trimming: 2 bases; junction bases outside the gene matches: 10. This CDR3 region has 16 residues. Germline V CDR1 and CDR2: MNHEY, SMNVEV (reference sequence). As DNA, the CDR3 is TGTGCCAGCAGTTTTATTGTTGGACAGGCCACCTACGAGCAGTACTTC. Its translation: CASSFIVGQATYEQYF.

The chain uses TRBV4-3 and TRBJ2-1; TRBD1 matches at 7 bases. Per the germline V gene, CDR1 is LGHNA and CDR2 is YSLEER. The V gene end was trimmed by 1 base and the J gene end by 6 bases; junction bases not matched to a gene: 9. The CDR3 length is 16 residues. DNA for the CDR3: TGCGCCAGCAGCCAAGGGCCAGGGGGAAGGATCAATGAGCAGTTCTTC. Its translation: CASSQGPGGRINEQFF.

In its sample, this clone was seen a few times. This chain uses TRBV11-2 with TRBJ1-5, with a possible D match to TRBD1 (6 bases). Germline assignment: CDR1 SGHAT and CDR2 FQNNGV. The V end lost 4 bases, the J end lost 6 bases, and 13 bases lay between the germline ends. This CDR3 has 14 residues. CDR3 DNA sequence: TGTGCCAGCAGCTCAGGACAGAGGGGTCAGCCCCAGCATTTT. Translating gives CASSSGQRGQPQHF. The full variable domain, rest sourced from reference TRBV11-2 and TRBJ1-5, is EAGVAQSPRYKIIEKRQSVAFWCNPISGHATLYWYQQILGQGPKLLIQFQNNGVVDDSQLPKDRFSAERLKGVDSTLKIQPAKLEDSAVYLCASSSGQRGQPQHFGDGTRLSIL.

This clone was counted a few times. This chain links TRBV11-3 with TRBJ2-1, with TRBD1 as a possible D gene (5 bases). Germline V gene data show CDR1 as SGHNT and CDR2 as YENEEA. V was pared by 4 bases and J by 8 bases, with 12 bases between. The CDR3 covers 13 residues. CDR3: CASSWGGADEQFF. DNA for the CDR3: TGTGCCAGCAGCTGGGGTGGGGCGGATGAGCAGTTCTTC. The full variable domain, completed using reference TRBV11-3 and TRBJ2-1, is EAGVVQSPRYKIIEKKQPVAFWCNPISGHNTLYWYLQNLGQGPELLIRYENEEAVDDSQLPKDRFSAERLKGVDSTLKIQPAELGDSAVYLCASSWGGADEQFFGPGTRLTVL.

This clone was observed a few times. This CDR3 reads CASSARWTGEGYTF. Written as DNA, the CDR3 is TGTGCCAGCAGCGCCCGTTGGACAGGGGAAGGCTACACCTTC. J is TRBJ1-2 and V is TRBV2; 9 nucleotides match TRBD1. The CDR3 loop spans 14 amino acids. Germline CDR1 reads SNHLY; CDR2 reads FYNNEI. V shed 6 bases and J 8 bases; nucleotides not matched to a gene: 10.

This clone was recorded at least ten times. The V call is TRBV30, the J call TRBJ2-7; 7 bases are a match to TRBD2. V gave up 3 bases and J gave up 0 bases; unmatched junction bases: 8. Germline assignment: CDR1 GTSNPN and CDR2 SVGIG (reference sequence). CDR3 length: 15 amino acids. CDR3 protein: CAWRSGGILSYEQYF. The CDR3 region has the DNA TGTGCCTGGAGATCCGGGGGGATACTCTCCTACGAGCAGTACTTC.

The J gene is TRBJ2-2, the V gene TRBV10-3, with a weak D call TRBD1 (7 bases). The V end lost 5 bases, the J end lost 5 bases, and 15 bases lay between the germline ends. CDR3 length: 15 amino acids. Germline CDR1 is ENHRY and CDR2 is SYGVKD. The CDR3 reads CAISRGGGGTGELFF. The CDR3 DNA follows: TGTGCCATCAGTCGAGGAGGGGGCGGAACCGGGGAGCTGTTTTTT.

V is TRBV27 and J is TRBJ2-1; 8 bases are shared with TRBD2. This CDR3 is built from 16 residues. Germline CDR1 is MNHEY and CDR2 is SMNVEV (reference sequence). The junction had 13 bases not matched to a gene; V was cut back by 7 bases and J by 5 bases. The CDR3 sequence: CASTLLRGGDHNEQFF. DNA of the CDR3: TGTGCCAGCACACTCCTACGGGGGGGCGACCACAATGAGCAGTTCTTC.

There are a few counts of this clone. V gene TRBV4-2 combines with J gene TRBJ2-3, with D perhaps TRBD1 (5 bases). CDR1 is LGHNA, CDR2 YNFKEQ, per germline. The CDR3 contains 15 residues. V lost 1 base to trimming and J lost 6 bases, with 14 bases between them. CDR3 amino acids: CASSQVQGMADTQYF. Written as DNA, the CDR3 is TGTGCCAGCAGCCAAGTTCAGGGAATGGCGGATACGCAGTATTTT.

This rearrangement joins TRBV6-5 to TRBJ2-7; maybe TRBD1 (6 bases). CDR1 is MNHEY and CDR2 is SVGAGI in the germline V gene. CDR3 length: 12 amino acids. Deletions cut 7 bases from V and 5 bases from J, with 12 bases between. The CDR3 DNA follows: TGTGCCAGCAAGGGACATTCCCACGAGCAGTACTTC. Translated, it gives CASKGHSHEQYF.